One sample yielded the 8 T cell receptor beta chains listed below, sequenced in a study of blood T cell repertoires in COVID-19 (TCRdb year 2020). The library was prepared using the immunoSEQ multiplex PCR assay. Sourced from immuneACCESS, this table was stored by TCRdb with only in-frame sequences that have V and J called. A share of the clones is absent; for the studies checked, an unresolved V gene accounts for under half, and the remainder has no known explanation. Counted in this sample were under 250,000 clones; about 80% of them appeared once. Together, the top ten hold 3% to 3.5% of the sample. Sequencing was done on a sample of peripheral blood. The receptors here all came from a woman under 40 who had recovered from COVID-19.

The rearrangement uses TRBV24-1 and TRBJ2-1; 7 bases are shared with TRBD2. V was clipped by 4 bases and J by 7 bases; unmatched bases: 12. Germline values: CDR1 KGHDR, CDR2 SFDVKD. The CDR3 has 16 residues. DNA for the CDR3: TGTGCCACCAGTGACTCGGGGAGGGGAGGGAAAAATGAGCAGTTCTTC. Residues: CATSDSGRGGKNEQFF.

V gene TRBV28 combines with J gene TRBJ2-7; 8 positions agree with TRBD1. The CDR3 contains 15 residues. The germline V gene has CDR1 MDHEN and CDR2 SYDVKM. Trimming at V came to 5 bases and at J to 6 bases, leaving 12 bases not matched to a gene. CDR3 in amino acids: CASSTTGTGGFEQYF. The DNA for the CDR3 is TGTGCCAGCAGTACTACCGGGACAGGAGGATTCGAGCAGTACTTC.

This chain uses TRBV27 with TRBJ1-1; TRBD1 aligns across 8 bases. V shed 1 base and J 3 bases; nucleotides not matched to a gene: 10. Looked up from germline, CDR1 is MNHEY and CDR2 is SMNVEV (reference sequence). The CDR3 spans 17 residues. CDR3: CASSLYVTGVTYTEAFF. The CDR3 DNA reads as TGTGCCAGCAGTTTATACGTGACAGGGGTAACCTACACTGAAGCTTTCTTT.

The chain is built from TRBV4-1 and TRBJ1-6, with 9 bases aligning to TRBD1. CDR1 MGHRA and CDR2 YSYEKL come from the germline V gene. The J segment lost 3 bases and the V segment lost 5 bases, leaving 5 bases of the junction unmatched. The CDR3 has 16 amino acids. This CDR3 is CASSLGQGYYNSPLHF. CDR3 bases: TGCGCCAGCAGCTTGGGACAGGGATACTATAATTCACCCCTCCACTTT.

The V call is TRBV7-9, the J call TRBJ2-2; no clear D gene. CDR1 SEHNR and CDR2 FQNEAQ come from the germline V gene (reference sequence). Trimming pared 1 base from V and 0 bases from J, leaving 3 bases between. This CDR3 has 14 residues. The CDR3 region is CASSLGANTGELFF. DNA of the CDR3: TGTGCCAGCAGCTTAGGAGCGAACACCGGGGAGCTGTTTTTT.

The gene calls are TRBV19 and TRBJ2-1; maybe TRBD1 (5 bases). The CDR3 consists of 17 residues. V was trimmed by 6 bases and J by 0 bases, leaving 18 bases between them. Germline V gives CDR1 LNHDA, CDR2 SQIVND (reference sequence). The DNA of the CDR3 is TGTGCCAGTAGGGCCTCAACACAGGTGGTCTCCTACAATGAGCAGTTCTTC. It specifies CASRASTQVVSYNEQFF.

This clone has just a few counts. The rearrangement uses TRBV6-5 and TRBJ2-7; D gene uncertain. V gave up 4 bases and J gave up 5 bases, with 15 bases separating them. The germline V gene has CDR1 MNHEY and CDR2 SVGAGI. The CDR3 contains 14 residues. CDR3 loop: CASSSYSLLNEQYF. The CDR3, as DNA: TGTGCCAGCAGTTCCTATAGCTTGCTCAACGAGCAGTACTTC.

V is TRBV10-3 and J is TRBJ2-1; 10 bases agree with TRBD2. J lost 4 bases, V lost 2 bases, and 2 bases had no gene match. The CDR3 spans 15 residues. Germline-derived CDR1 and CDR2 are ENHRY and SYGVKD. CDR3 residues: CAISEGLAEYNEQFF. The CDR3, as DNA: TGTGCCATCAGTGAGGGACTAGCGGAGTACAATGAGCAGTTCTTC.